Sequencing of this TCR beta chain was carried out in a study of OX40 agonist ivuxolimab in advanced cancers. Sequencing was performed with immunoSEQ multiplex PCR; in TCRdb, only in-frame clones are kept and a portion is missing. The table has about 35,000 clones, around 83% seen once. The CDR3 consists of 17 residues. Trimming left V 7 bases short and J 0 bases short, with 21 bases between. The V gene's germline CDR1 is SQVTM and CDR2 ANQGSEA. This receptor was identified in an adult with an advanced solid tumor such as melanoma, head and neck, liver or kidney cancer. The sample in question was CD4+ or CD8+ T cells sorted from blood, obtained in a trial of the OX40 agonist ivuxolimab. The genes are TRBV29-1 and TRBJ1-4, with no clear D. For the CDR3, the DNA is TGCAGCGCTAGTGGGGTTATTTGGGATGCAACTAATGAAAAACTGTTTTTT. Amino acid sequence: CSASGVIWDATNEKLFF.